This T cell receptor beta chain was retrieved from a study of T cell clonality in common variable immunodeficiency. The CDR3 length is 14 residues. The germline CDR1 and CDR2 sequences are SGHDT and YYEEEE. Trimming removed 0 bases from V and 3 bases from J, with 9 bases in between. Study-level points and caveats: Common variable immunodeficiency TCR beta sequences reportedly had fewer deletions and N-nucleotide insertions.

This clone was detected only a few times. No antigen is known for it. Sequencing ends 3 residues short of the CDR3 end; the germline J gene provides the rest. Data came from immunoSEQ multiplex PCR; TCRdb stores just in-frame clones and leaves some out. The sample contains more than 25,000 clones, none of them singletons. The clonotype comes from a human donor with common variable immunodeficiency. The sample taken for sequencing was peripheral blood mononuclear cells. J is TRBJ2-5 and V is TRBV5-6; possible D gene TRBD2, 5 bases. The covered CDR3 bases are TGTGCCAGCAGCTTGGCTAGCCGCAAAGAGACC. Its protein product is CASSLASRKET. The full CDR3 is CASSLASRKETQYF.